A single sample gave rise to the 24 T cell receptor beta chains below, sequenced in a study of CD8 T cells in ankylosing spondylitis. Study-wide results and caveats: What appeared characteristic of ankylosing spondylitis blood was a TCR beta motif of 7 or 8 highly homologous variants.

MiXCR, applied by TCRdb to the 5' RACE reads, yields one record per CDR3 protein. The sample has 700,000 or so distinct CDR3 sequences; under 20% are singletons. These receptors have no identified antigens. Sequencing used blood, either unsorted or a sorted T cell fraction (not recorded which). All receptors come from a male donor with ankylosing spondylitis.

The CDR3 loop reads CASSYSRGQGGYGYTF. The CDR3 DNA follows: TGTGCCAGCAGTTACTCGAGGGGCCAGGGAGGCTATGGCTACACCTTC. This chain links TRBV6-5 with TRBJ1-2, with D tentatively TRBD1 (5 bases). The CDR3 runs 16 residues. Germline CDR1 is MNHEY and CDR2 is SVGAGI. The V end was cut by 0 bases, the J end by 4 bases, with 15 bases between.

There are a few counts of this clonotype. V and J are TRBV7-9 and TRBJ1-3; a weak D match, TRBD1 (6 bases). Trimming took off 5 bases at V and 1 base at J, with 9 bases between the two ends. Germline CDR1 is SEHNR and CDR2 is FQNEAQ (reference sequence). This CDR3 comprises 14 residues. The CDR3 region has the DNA TGTGCCAGCAGCCCAGGACAGTCTGGAAACACCATATATTTT. Its translation is CASSPGQSGNTIYF.

The rearrangement uses TRBV7-2 and TRBJ2-3, with 11 bases aligning to TRBD1. The CDR3 length is 15 residues. Germline V gene sequence: CDR1 SGHTA, CDR2 FQGNSA. The trim removed 6 bases at V and 6 bases at J, leaving 8 bases unmatched. CDR3 in DNA: TGTGCCAGCAGGCCCGGACAGGGGGCGAGTGATACGCAGTATTTT. Translation gives CASRPGQGASDTQYF.

This clonotype was detected ten times or more. The chain carries TRBV2 and TRBJ2-3, with D perhaps given as TRBD1 or TRBD2 (5 bases each). The CDR3 sequence is 12 residues long. Germline CDR1 reads SNHLY; CDR2 reads FYNNEI. V was trimmed by 7 bases and J by 6 bases, leaving 11 bases between them. The CDR3 loop reads CASNPGTDTQYF. The CDR3 nucleotides are TGTGCCAGCAACCCGGGGACGGATACGCAGTATTTT.

CDR3 bases: TGCAGTGCTAGCCAGGACAGGGGGAACTACGAGCAGTACTTC. This codes for CSASQDRGNYEQYF. The rearrangement links TRBV20-1 to TRBJ2-7; 10 nucleotides align to TRBD1. This CDR3 is 14 amino acids long. With V trimmed by 3 bases and J by 3 bases, 5 bases remained unmatched. Germline V CDR1 and CDR2: DFQATT, SNEGSKA (reference sequence).

This chain connects TRBV9 to TRBJ2-1, with TRBD2 identical over 12 bases. This CDR3 is 17 amino acids long. Unmatched junction bases numbered 8, after V lost 4 bases and J lost 3 bases. Germline values: CDR1 SGDLS, CDR2 YYNGEE. The CDR3 spells CASSSLAGGRIYNEQFF. CDR3 bases: TGTGCCAGCAGCTCTCTAGCGGGGGGGAGAATCTACAATGAGCAGTTCTTC.

The V call is TRBV12-3 or TRBV12-4, the J call TRBJ1-4, with D maybe TRBD1 (5 bases). The length of the CDR3 is 13 residues. V lost 6 bases and J lost 6, with 11 bases in between. In DNA, the CDR3 is TGTGCCAGCAGCTCCGGGACTTATGAAAAACTGTTTTTT. This encodes CASSSGTYEKLFF.

The chain combines TRBV9 with TRBJ1-5; D possibly corresponds to TRBD1 (5 bases). V was pared by 4 bases and J by 10 bases, with 15 bases between. The CDR3 runs to 13 residues. Germline assignment: CDR1 SGDLS and CDR2 YYNGEE. CDR3 nucleotides: TGTGCCAGCAGCCCAAAGATCACAGGACCCCAGCATTTT. The encoded protein is CASSPKITGPQHF.

This clonotype showed up just a few times. The chain combines TRBV24-1 with TRBJ2-1; D possibly matches TRBD1 or TRBD2 (6 bases each). This CDR3 is built from 16 residues. Germline V gives CDR1 KGHDR, CDR2 SFDVKD. The V and J ends lost 3 bases and 1 base respectively, with 12 bases between them. DNA for the CDR3: TGTGCCACCAGTGATCCCAAGGGGGGATCCTACAATGAGCAGTTCTTC. Translated, it gives CATSDPKGGSYNEQFF.

This clonotype has ten or more counts. V usage is TRBV5-5 and J usage is TRBJ2-7, with TRBD2 identical over 10 bases. This CDR3 contains 18 residues. V gave up 3 bases and J gave up 5 bases; unmatched junction bases: 17. CDR1 and CDR2 (germline): SGHKS, YYEKEE (reference sequence). CDR3 loop: CASSWTRAQREGLNEQYF. CDR3 DNA sequence: TGTGCCAGCAGCTGGACCAGGGCACAGCGGGAGGGCCTTAACGAGCAGTACTTC.

V is TRBV5-1 and J is TRBJ1-1, with 8 bases lining up with TRBD1. Germline V gene lookup returns CDR1 SGHRS and CDR2 YFSETQ. The CDR3 contains 16 residues. The V and J ends lost 4 bases and 5 bases, in that order; junction bases with no gene match: 13. CDR3 nucleotides: TGCGCCAGCAGCGCAGGGGGCTTGGGGTTGGGGACTGAAGCTTTCTTT. It specifies CASSAGGLGLGTEAFF.

The chain carries TRBV4-3 and TRBJ2-1; the D call may be TRBD1 or TRBD2 (5 bases each). Germline-derived CDR1 and CDR2 are LGHNA and YSLEER. The CDR3 runs to 15 residues. V was clipped by 0 bases and J by 7 bases, with 13 bases between them. In DNA form, the CDR3 reads TGCGCCAGCAGCCAAGATTCGGGGCTTTCGAATGAGCAGTTCTTC. It codes for CASSQDSGLSNEQFF.

V and J are TRBV6-2 or TRBV6-3 and TRBJ2-1; possible D gene TRBD2, 6 bases. This CDR3 has 16 residues. Germline CDR1 reads MNHEY; CDR2 reads SVGEGT. V was trimmed by 0 bases and J by 6 bases, leaving 15 bases between them. CDR3 nucleotide sequence: TGTGCCAGCAGTTACTCGGAAAAAGCGGGCGCCAATGAGCAGTTCTTC. It yields the protein CASSYSEKAGANEQFF.

A few counts support this clonotype. CDR3 sequence reads: CASSQYTEGSGEYNEQFF. DNA of the CDR3: TGCGCCAGCAGCCAGTACACTGAGGGTAGCGGGGAATACAATGAGCAGTTCTTC. The J gene is TRBJ2-1, the V gene TRBV4-1; 8 bases align to TRBD2. This CDR3 is built from 18 residues. Germline CDR1 and CDR2: MGHRA and YSYEKL. Trimming cost V 3 bases and J 4 bases; bases outside gene matches: 14.

This clonotype showed up many times. The chain employs TRBV7-3 and TRBJ1-2, with 8 bases that match TRBD1. The V gene's germline CDR1 is SGHTA and CDR2 FQGTGA. The V gene end was trimmed by 5 bases and the J gene end by 3 bases; junction bases not matched to a gene: 2. The CDR3 totals 13 residues. CDR3 residues: CASSPGGDYGYTF. The DNA of the CDR3 is TGTGCCAGCAGCCCAGGGGGCGACTATGGCTACACCTTC.

This chain links TRBV6-1 with TRBJ2-3; TRBD1 is a possible D gene (6 bases). There are 17 residues in the CDR3. V shed 2 bases and J shed 2 bases, with 17 bases lying between them. Germline CDR1 and CDR2: MNHNS and SASEGT. The CDR3 is CASSETPNRDPTDTQYF. CDR3 DNA sequence: TGTGCCAGCAGTGAAACCCCTAACAGGGACCCCACAGATACGCAGTATTTT.

The chain uses TRBV9 and TRBJ2-2, with 13 bases fitting TRBD2. V was pared by 4 bases and J by 7 bases, with 13 bases of the junction left unmatched. Germline loops: CDR1 SGDLS, CDR2 YYNGEE. This CDR3 comprises 18 residues. The CDR3 coding sequence is TGTGCCAGCAGCCCCCGGGACAGGACTAGCGGGAGTGACGGGGAGCTGTTTTTT. Residues: CASSPRDRTSGSDGELFF.

This clonotype was counted at least ten times. V gene TRBV4-1 combines with J gene TRBJ1-1, with a tentative D call TRBD1 (5 bases). The germline gives CDR1 MGHRA, CDR2 YSYEKL. The CDR3 has 16 amino acids. Trimming removed 0 bases from V and 6 bases from J, with 17 bases in between. The CDR3 loop is CASSQDRFPGKAEAFF. CDR3 nucleotides: TGCGCCAGCAGCCAAGATCGGTTCCCAGGGAAGGCTGAAGCTTTCTTT.

V and J are TRBV27 and TRBJ2-1; TRBD1 might be the D (6 bases). This CDR3 comprises 14 residues. Germline V CDR1 and CDR2: MNHEY, SMNVEV (reference sequence). The V gene lost 4 bases and the J gene lost 6 bases, with 13 bases spanning the gap. The CDR3 DNA reads TGTGCCAGCAGTTATGGGGACACCGCCAATGAGCAGTTCTTC. Translating gives CASSYGDTANEQFF.

In this sample, this clonotype turned up many times. V usage is TRBV12-3 or TRBV12-4 and J usage is TRBJ2-7, with 11 bases matching TRBD1. The CDR3 totals 15 residues. With 4 bases clipped from V and 5 bases from J, the junction kept 7 bases outside the gene matches. The CDR3 DNA sequence: TGTGCCAGCAGTTCCACGGACAGGGGGCTGGACGAGCAGTACTTC. Translation gives CASSSTDRGLDEQYF.

This clonotype was detected only once. Being one base from a much bigger clone, this may be a read error. The chain has TRBV7-2 and TRBJ2-1, with unresolved D. The CDR3 consists of 13 residues. V was trimmed by 4 bases and J by 2 bases, leaving 6 bases between them. The germline CDR1 and CDR2 sequences are SGHTA and FQGNSA. This CDR3 is CASSSQAYNEQFF. The DNA of the CDR3 is TGTGCCAGCAGCTCCCAGGCCTACAATGAGCAGTTCTTC.

V and J are TRBV27 and TRBJ1-2, with 8 nucleotides matching TRBD1. This CDR3 is 15 amino acids long. Germline V gene lookup returns CDR1 MNHEY and CDR2 SMNVEV (reference sequence). V gave up 4 bases and J gave up 5 bases; unmatched junction bases: 9. Here the CDR3 reads CASSSAGTGGYGYTF. CDR3 DNA: TGTGCCAGCAGTTCCGCCGGGACAGGAGGATATGGCTACACCTTC.

This clonotype was counted between two and nine times. The chain links TRBV4-3 to TRBJ2-7; D is unresolved. The CDR3 runs to 13 residues. The germline V gene encodes CDR1 LGHNA and CDR2 YSLEER. Trimming cost V 0 bases and J 0 bases, with 3 bases left between them. The CDR3 loop reads CASSQEPSYEQYF. The CDR3 region has the DNA TGCGCCAGCAGCCAAGAGCCCTCCTACGAGCAGTACTTC.

This clonotype was seen ten or more times. The CDR3 loop is CASSPRHPSNEQFF. The CDR3 DNA is TGTGCCAGCAGTCCTCGACACCCGAGCAATGAGCAGTTCTTC. The chain uses TRBV12-3 or TRBV12-4 and TRBJ2-1, with no clear D. CDR3 length equals 14 residues. Between the trimmed V and J ends, which lost 5 bases and 6 bases, there was a span of 14 bases.